This entry concerns a single T cell receptor (beta chain). Its target is not known. The germline gives CDR1 SGHTA, CDR2 FQGTGA. This CDR3 has 14 residues. V gave up 5 bases and J gave up 7 bases, with 15 bases separating them. The sample belongs to a study of cytotoxic CD8 clonotypes in ibrutinib-treated CLL. In the study overall: A median around 12 months of treatment, range 6 to 36, preceded the collection of response samples.

Study-level findings and limits: Pretreatment clonality was elevated relative to age-matched healthy donors and paralleled circulating CD8+ T-cell counts.

About 2 micrograms of genomic DNA, which was extracted from cryopreserved PBMCs, served as the material used for the TCR beta libraries. Only in-frame clones appear in the TCRdb table, and some are missing; sequencing was by immunoSEQ multiplex PCR. The data show some 200,000 clones, with roughly 65% seen just once and approximately 5.9% held by the top ten. The clonotype originates from a human donor with chronic lymphocytic leukemia. The specimen was PBMCs, collected after 12 months of ibrutinib treatment. This sequence joins TRBV7-3 and TRBJ1-5; D is perhaps TRBD1 (6 bases). The CDR3: CASSPAGAEQPQHF. The CDR3 DNA follows: TGTGCCAGCAGCCCGGCGGGGGCTGAACAGCCCCAGCATTTT.